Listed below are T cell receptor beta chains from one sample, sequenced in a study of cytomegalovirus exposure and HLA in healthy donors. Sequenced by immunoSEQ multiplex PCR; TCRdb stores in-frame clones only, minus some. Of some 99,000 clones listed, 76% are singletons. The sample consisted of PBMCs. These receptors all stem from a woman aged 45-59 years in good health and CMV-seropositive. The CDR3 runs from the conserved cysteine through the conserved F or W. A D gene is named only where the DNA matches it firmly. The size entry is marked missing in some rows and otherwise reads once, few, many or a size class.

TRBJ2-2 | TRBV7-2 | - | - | TGTGCCAGCAGCCGCGTCGGGTTGAACACCGGGGAGCTGTTTTTT | CASSRVGLNTGELFF
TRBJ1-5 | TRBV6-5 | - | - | TGTGCCAGCAGTTGGTTACGGGATCAGCCCCAGCATTTT | CASSWLRDQPQHF
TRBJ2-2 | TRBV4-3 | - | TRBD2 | TGCGCCAGCAGCCTGGGATTAGCGGGAACCGGGGAGCTGTTTTTT | CASSLGLAGTGELFF
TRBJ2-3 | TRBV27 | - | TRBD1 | TGTGCCGGGCGCGTAGGCAGGGGGCGATTCAGAGATAGCACAGATACGCAGTATTTT | CAGRVGRGRFRDSTDTQYF
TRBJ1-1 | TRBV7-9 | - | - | TGTGCCAGCAGCCTCGTACCGGGGGAAGCTTTCTTT | CASSLVPGEAFF
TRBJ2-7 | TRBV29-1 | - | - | TGCAGCGTTGTTCGGGGGTTCTACGAGCAATACTTC | CSVVRGFYEQYF
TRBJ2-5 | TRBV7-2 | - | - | TGTGCCAGCAGCTCCGTTGAGACCCAGTACTTC | CASSSVETQYF
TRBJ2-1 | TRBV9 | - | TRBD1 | TGTGCCAGCAGAAAAGGGGGCAGCTGCAATGAGCAGTTCTTC | CASRKGGSCNEQFF
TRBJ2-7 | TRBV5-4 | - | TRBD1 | TGTGCCAGCAGCGGCCGGGACAGGCCTACGAGCATGTACTTC | CASSGRDRPTSMYF
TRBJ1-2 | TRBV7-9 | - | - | TGTGCCAGCAGCTTAGATCAGCAGGGGCGCTACACCTTC | CASSLDQQGRYTF
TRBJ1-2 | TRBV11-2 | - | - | TGTGCCAGCAGCTCCCTTCGACATTACTATGGCTACACCTTC | CASSSLRHYYGYTF
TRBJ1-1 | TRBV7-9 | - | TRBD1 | TGTGCCAGCAGCTGGGGACAGGATGGTGAAGCTTTCTTT | CASSWGQDGEAFF
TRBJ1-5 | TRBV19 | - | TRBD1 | TGTGCCACCGGGACAGGCCTTAGCAATCAGCCCCAGCATTTT | CATGTGLSNQPQHF
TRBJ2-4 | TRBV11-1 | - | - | TGTGCCAGCAGCTTATACGCGACGGGAAACATTCAGTACTTC | CASSLYATGNIQYF
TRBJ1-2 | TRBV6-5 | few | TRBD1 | TGTGCCAGCAGTTCCTTAGACAGGGGAGGAGGTGGCTACACCTTC | CASSSLDRGGGGYTF
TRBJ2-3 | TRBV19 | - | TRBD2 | TGTGCCAGTAGCCAAACTAGCGGGGGGGTAGATACGCAGTATTTT | CASSQTSGGVDTQYF
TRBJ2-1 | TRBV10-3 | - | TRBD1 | TGTGCCATCAGTGAGTCGGGACAGCTTGAGCAGTTCTTC | CAISESGQLEQFF
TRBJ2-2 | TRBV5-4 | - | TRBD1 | TGTGCCAGCAGCCCTCCGGGACAGGGGTACACCGGGGAGCTGTTTTTT | CASSPPGQGYTGELFF
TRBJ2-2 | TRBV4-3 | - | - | TGCGCCAGCAGCCAAGGAAGGTCCAGCGGGAACACCGGGGAGCTGTTTTTT | CASSQGRSSGNTGELFF
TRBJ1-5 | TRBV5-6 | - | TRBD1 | TGTGCCAGCAGCTCGTTGAAAGGACAGGGGGCGGTGCAGCCCCAGCATTTT | CASSSLKGQGAVQPQHF
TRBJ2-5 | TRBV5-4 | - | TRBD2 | TGTGCCAGCAGCAAGGTCGAGGGGCGGGGGGCCCAGTACTTC | CASSKVEGRGAQYF
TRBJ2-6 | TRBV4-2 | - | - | TGTGCCAGCAGCCCCCGGGACTCAATCTCTGGGGCCAACGTCCTGACTTTC | CASSPRDSISGANVLTF
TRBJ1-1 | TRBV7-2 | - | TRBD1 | TGTGCCAGCAGCTTACCAGGGGGTGCTGAAGCTTTCTTT | CASSLPGGAEAFF
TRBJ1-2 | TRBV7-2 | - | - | TGTGCCAGCAGCTTCACAGGGTTTGGCTACACCTTC | CASSFTGFGYTF
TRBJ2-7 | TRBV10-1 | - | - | TGCGCCAGCAGGGGCCGCCGCTGCCGGTACGAGCAGTACTTC | CASRGRRCRYEQYF
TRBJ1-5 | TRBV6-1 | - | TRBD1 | TGTGCCAGCAATACAGGGGACAGGCCCCAGCATTTT | CASNTGDRPQHF